The subject of this entry is one T cell receptor beta chain. Its specificity is not known. Germline V gene sequence: CDR1 LNHNV, CDR2 YYDKDF (reference sequence). With 5 bases removed from V and 2 bases from J, the gap between germline ends came to 11 bases. The length of the CDR3 is 14 residues. These data belong to a study of shared clonotypes between healthy human individuals. Assay: immunoSEQ multiplex PCR; the TCRdb copy retains only in-frame clones and omits some. The sample contains approximately 640,000 clones, 60% to 80% of which appear only once. Findings of the study overall: As a rule, naive subsets had a larger estimated richness than memory subsets. Blood was the sole source, and tissue repertoires probably differ.

What was sequenced was memory CD4+ T cells sorted from blood. Regarding subset: CD45RA-negative fraction. This TCR came from a young woman in good health. The chain recombines TRBV15 with TRBJ2-3; D is undetermined. The CDR3: CATSPGGLTDTQYF. The CDR3, as DNA: TGTGCCACCAGCCCCGGTGGCCTCACAGATACGCAGTATTTT.